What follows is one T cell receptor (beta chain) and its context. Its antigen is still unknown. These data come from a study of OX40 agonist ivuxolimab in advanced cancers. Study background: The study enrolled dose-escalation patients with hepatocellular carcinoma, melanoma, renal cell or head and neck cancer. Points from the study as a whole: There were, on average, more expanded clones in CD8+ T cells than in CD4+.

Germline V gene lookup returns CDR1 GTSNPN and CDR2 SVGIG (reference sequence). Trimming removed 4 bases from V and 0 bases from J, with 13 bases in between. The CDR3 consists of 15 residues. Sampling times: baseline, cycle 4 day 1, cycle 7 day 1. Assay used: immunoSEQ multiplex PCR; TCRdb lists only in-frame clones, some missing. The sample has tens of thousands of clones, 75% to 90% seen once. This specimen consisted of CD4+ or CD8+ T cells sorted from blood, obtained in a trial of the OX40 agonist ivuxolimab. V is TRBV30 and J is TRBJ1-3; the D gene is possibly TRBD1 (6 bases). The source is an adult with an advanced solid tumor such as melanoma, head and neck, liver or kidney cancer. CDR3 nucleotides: TGTGCCTGGACGGGGGACACCAGCTCTGGAAACACCATATATTTT. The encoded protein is CAWTGDTSSGNTIYF.